The clone carrying this T cell receptor (beta chain) was detected only a few times. Its target is not known. Assay used: immunoSEQ multiplex PCR; TCRdb lists only in-frame clones, some missing. The sample holds 800 to 1,100 clones, 75% to 90% seen once. This entry is derived from a study of stem cell transplantation in POMP-related autoinflammatory disease. Overall study context: Impaired MHC class I-dependent CD8+ differentiation was hypothesized from defective thymoproteasomes.

With V trimmed by 5 bases and J by 7 bases, 3 bases remained unmatched. The CDR3 is made up of 13 amino acids. Germline CDR1 is SGHRS and CDR2 is YFSETQ. Study-wide results and caveats: Unique TRB V-J gene pairings were limited in number in patients with PRAID.

The TCR originated in a human donor in good health. The rearrangement uses TRBV5-1 and TRBJ2-7; 13 bases are a match to TRBD2. Material: a CXCR5-defined cell subset from PBMCs. The CDR3 DNA is TGCGCCAGCAGACTAGCGGGGGGGCGAGAGCAGTACTTC. This gives the protein CASRLAGGREQYF.